The present entry profiles one T cell receptor beta chain with its context. Some clones are missing from TCRdb's copy, which holds only in-frame ones; the method was immunoSEQ multiplex PCR. The sample lists approximately 170,000 clones; roughly four fifths were seen once. Germline CDR1 and CDR2: GTSNPN and SVGIG (reference sequence). Trimming cost V 2 bases and J 2 bases, with 9 bases left between them. The CDR3 runs to 13 residues. The record originates from a study of blood T cell repertoires in COVID-19. For the study at large: Collection of acute and convalescent COVID-19 samples took place in the United States, Italy and Spain. The analysed material was cDNA or gDNA that came from T cells, B-cell-depleted T cells, or PBMCs.

The receptor comes from a man aged 65 to 79 who had recovered from COVID-19. The chain combines TRBV30 with TRBJ1-1; possibly TRBD1 for D (5 bases). The sample taken for sequencing was peripheral blood. DNA of the CDR3: TGTGCCTGGAGTAAAGGGGCCAACACTGAAGCTTTCTTT. Its translation is CAWSKGANTEAFF. Looking up the rest from reference TRBV30 and TRBJ1-1 gives the full variable domain: SQTIHQWPATLVQPVGSPLSLECTVEGTSNPNLYWYRQAAGRGLQLLFYSVGIGQISSEVPQNLSASRPQDRQFILSSKKLLLSDSGFYLCAWSKGANTEAFFGQGTRLTVV.